The 31 T cell receptor beta chains presented below share a single source sample, sequenced in a study of blood T cell repertoires in COVID-19. Measured with immunoSEQ multiplex PCR; TCRdb has only the in-frame clones, and not every one. Among 200,000 to 250,000 clones, roughly 90% were seen once, and the ten largest hold 6.2%. The specimen was peripheral blood. The receptors come from a man aged 55 to 69 with acute or convalescent COVID-19.

The CDR3 nucleotides read TGTGCCGGAGCACTTAGCGGGAGGGGACACAATGAGCAGTTCTTC. It yields the protein CAGALSGRGHNEQFF. The chain is built from TRBV6-5 and TRBJ2-1; 11 nucleotides align to TRBD2. J gave up 5 bases and V 11 bases, and 11 bases lay outside the gene matches. Germline CDR1 and CDR2: MNHEY and SVGAGI. The CDR3 runs to 15 residues.

This rearrangement joins TRBV4-3 to TRBJ2-5; 9 bases are shared with TRBD2. The CDR3 is made up of 16 amino acids. After removal of 0 bases from V and 5 bases from J, the junction contained 7 bases not matched to a gene. CDR1 and CDR2 from the germline V gene are LGHNA and YSLEER. CDR3 protein: CASSQDSAGGLETQYF. The CDR3 DNA follows: TGCGCCAGCAGCCAAGACAGCGCGGGAGGGTTGGAGACCCAGTACTTC.

This clone appeared once. This chain joins TRBV4-3 and TRBJ2-5; a possible D gene is TRBD2 (6 bases). The CDR3 length is 16 residues. The V gene's germline CDR1 is LGHNA and CDR2 YSLEER. V lost 4 bases and J 7 bases, leaving 22 bases between the germline ends. CDR3 region: CASSPHSGNPGGTQYF. CDR3 nucleotide sequence: TGCGCCAGCAGCCCCCATTCGGGGAACCCCGGGGGGACCCAGTACTTC.

The V and J genes are TRBV6-2 or TRBV6-3 and TRBJ2-1; 10 nucleotides align to TRBD1. CDR3 length equals 15 residues. The germline V gene has CDR1 MNHEY and CDR2 SVGEGT. V shed 0 bases and J 14 bases; nucleotides not matched to a gene: 10. This chain's CDR3 is CASSYSRDRGQREFF. The CDR3 DNA follows: TGTGCCAGCAGTTACTCTCGCGACAGGGGGCAAAGGGAGTTCTTC.

This chain joins TRBV5-1 and TRBJ1-1; the match to TRBD1 covers 7 bases. The CDR3 runs 14 residues. From germline, CDR1 is SGHRS and CDR2 YFSETQ. V shed 0 bases and J 1 base; nucleotides not matched to a gene: 0. For the CDR3, the DNA is TGCGCCAGCAGCTTGGGGGACAGGAACACTGAAGCTTTCTTT. Its protein is CASSLGDRNTEAFF.

The rearrangement uses TRBV18 and TRBJ1-1; 10 nucleotides match TRBD1. CDR1 KGHSH and CDR2 LQKENI come from the germline V gene. CDR3 length: 16 residues. Unmatched junction bases numbered 7, after V lost 2 bases and J lost 4 bases. CDR3 sequence (DNA): TGTGCCAGCTCACCAATGGGCGGACAGGGGGTCACTGAAGCTTTCTTT. Its translation is CASSPMGGQGVTEAFF. Complete variable domain (other parts from reference TRBV18 and TRBJ1-1): NAGVMQNPRHLVRRRGQEARLRCSPMKGHSHVYWYRQLPEEGLKFMVYLQKENIIDESGMPKERFSAEFPKEGPSILRIQQVVRGDSAAYFCASSPMGGQGVTEAFFGQGTRLTVV.

The V and J genes are TRBV11-2 and TRBJ2-2; 14 nucleotides line up with TRBD2. The V segment lost 3 bases and the J segment 5 bases; nucleotides outside the gene matches: 5. Germline V gene data show CDR1 as SGHAT and CDR2 as FQNNGV. The CDR3 runs to 17 residues. The CDR3 region has the DNA TGTGCCAGCAGCTTGACTAGCGGGAGGGCGGATACCGGGGAGCTGTTTTTT. Its translation: CASSLTSGRADTGELFF.

The gene calls are TRBV7-6 and TRBJ2-2; 7 positions agree with TRBD1. The CDR3 contains 14 residues. V gave up 5 bases and J gave up 6 bases; unmatched junction bases: 6. Germline-derived CDR1 and CDR2 are SGHVS and FNYEAQ. The CDR3 sequence is CASSTQGDAGELFF. The CDR3 region has the DNA TGTGCCAGCAGCACCCAGGGGGACGCCGGGGAGCTGTTTTTT.

The V and J genes are TRBV6-6 and TRBJ1-1; maybe TRBD1 (5 bases). V was clipped by 4 bases and J by 1 base, with 13 bases between them. This CDR3 is built from 15 residues. Germline V gene sequence: CDR1 MNHNY, CDR2 SVGAGI (reference sequence). The DNA for the CDR3 is TGTGCCAGCAGTTCCAGGGAATCGGGGAACACTGAAGCTTTCTTT. This sequence encodes CASSSRESGNTEAFF.

The chain has TRBV20-1 and TRBJ1-1; D possibly corresponds to TRBD1 (6 bases). Germline V gene sequence: CDR1 DFQATT, CDR2 SNEGSKA (reference sequence). Trimming took off 3 bases at V and 8 bases at J, with 16 bases between the two ends. CDR3 length: 13 residues. CDR3 in DNA: TGCAGTGCTAGTCCCGGGACACCGGTAGAAGCTTTCTTT. Translation gives CSASPGTPVEAFF.

The chain is built from TRBV30 and TRBJ2-1; 11 nucleotides match TRBD2. Germline V gene sequence: CDR1 GTSNPN, CDR2 SVGIG (reference sequence). The V gene end was trimmed by 0 bases and the J gene end by 0 bases; junction bases not matched to a gene: 4. The CDR3 loop spans 17 amino acids. DNA of the CDR3: TGTGCCTGGAGTGTAGCTAGCGGGAGGTTCTCCTACAATGAGCAGTTCTTC. Translation: CAWSVASGRFSYNEQFF.

The V and J genes are TRBV19 and TRBJ2-6; 8 nucleotides agree with TRBD1. The CDR3 extends over 16 amino acids. V dropped 4 bases and J dropped 0; count of bases not matched to a gene: 2. Germline assignment: CDR1 LNHDA and CDR2 SQIVND (reference sequence). The CDR3 DNA reads as TGTGCCAGTAGTAAGGACAGGGCCTCTGGGGCCAACGTCCTGACTTTC. Amino acid sequence: CASSKDRASGANVLTF. Full variable domain (outside the CDR3, taken from reference TRBV19 and TRBJ2-6): DGGITQSPKYLFRKEGQNVTLSCEQNLNHDAMYWYRQDPGQGLRLIYYSQIVNDFQKGDIAEGYSVSREKKESFPLTVTSAQKNPTAFYLCASSKDRASGANVLTFGAGSRLTVL.

The chain has TRBV7-9 and TRBJ2-7; TRBD2 agrees at 7 bases. The CDR3 has 14 amino acids. V was clipped by 1 base and J by 4 bases; unmatched bases: 4. The germline V gene encodes CDR1 SEHNR and CDR2 FQNEAQ (reference sequence). The CDR3 region has the DNA TGTGCCAGCAGCTTAGGCGGGAGCGGATACGAGCAGTACTTC. Encoded protein: CASSLGGSGYEQYF.

The chain has TRBV30 and TRBJ2-2, with TRBD2 matching 12 bases. The germline gives CDR1 GTSNPN, CDR2 SVGIG (reference sequence). V gave up 2 bases and J gave up 7 bases; unmatched junction bases: 8. This CDR3 spans 16 amino acids. The CDR3: CAWSRGLAGGGGELFF. CDR3 bases: TGTGCCTGGAGTCGGGGACTAGCGGGTGGTGGCGGGGAGCTGTTTTTT.

The chain recombines TRBV27 with TRBJ1-5, with 10 positions matching TRBD1. This CDR3 comprises 17 residues. The germline CDR1 and CDR2 sequences are MNHEY and SMNVEV (reference sequence). The V segment lost 5 bases and the J segment 1 base; nucleotides outside the gene matches: 8. The CDR3 nucleotides read TGTGCCAGCAGTCCGCGGGACAGGGGAGGAAGCAATCAGCCCCAGCATTTT. This sequence encodes CASSPRDRGGSNQPQHF.

The V and J genes are TRBV28 and TRBJ1-5; 8 bases match TRBD1. This CDR3 spans 16 amino acids. The germline V gene encodes CDR1 MDHEN and CDR2 SYDVKM. V lost 1 base and J lost 6; bases outside the gene matches: 8. CDR3 sequence (DNA): TGTGCCAGCAGTTTATCTGCCAGGGGGCGCGGTCAGCCCCAGCATTTT. Amino acid sequence: CASSLSARGRGQPQHF.

DNA of the CDR3: TGCAGCACCGTCCCCGGGGACAGGGGGTCTGGGGCCAACGTCCTGACTTTC. This translates into CSTVPGDRGSGANVLTF. The rearrangement links TRBV29-1 to TRBJ2-6; 11 bases fit TRBD1. This CDR3 spans 17 amino acids. Germline assignment: CDR1 SQVTM and CDR2 ANQGSEA. V lost 8 bases to trimming and J lost 1 base; unmatched junction nucleotides: 10.

In its sample, this clone was seen a few times. Other DNA sequences within the sample encode an identical CDR3. The chain joins TRBV19 to TRBJ1-5, with D possibly being TRBD1 (5 bases). The V gene's germline CDR1 is LNHDA and CDR2 SQIVND (reference sequence). The V gene lost 6 bases and the J gene lost 4 bases, with 13 bases spanning the gap. The CDR3 covers 14 residues. The CDR3 protein is CASSSRGGNQPQHF. The CDR3 DNA is TGTGCCAGTAGCTCCCGGGGGGGGAATCAGCCCCAGCATTTT.

The chain couples TRBV12-3 or TRBV12-4 to TRBJ1-2, with 7 bases fitting TRBD1. The CDR3 runs to 13 residues. V was clipped by 6 bases and J by 8 bases; unmatched bases: 9. Here the CDR3 DNA reads TGTGCCAGCAGCCCCGGGACAGTGCTAGGCTACACCTTC. Protein sequence: CASSPGTVLGYTF.

This sequence joins TRBV5-5 and TRBJ2-7; possibly TRBD2 for D (6 bases). CDR3 length: 13 amino acids. The ends were cut back, 4 bases at V and 10 bases at J, with 18 bases in the middle. The germline gives CDR1 SGHKS, CDR2 YYEKEE (reference sequence). The CDR3, as DNA: TGTGCCAGCAGCGGCGGCTTTACGGGAGCCCAGTACTTC. Its translation: CASSGGFTGAQYF.

About this clone itself: The same CDR3 arises from other DNA sequences in this sample as well. In DNA form, the CDR3 reads TGTGCCAGCAGCCCGGGGGCTAGCGGGACCTACGAGCAGTACTTC. Protein sequence: CASSPGASGTYEQYF. The chain links TRBV7-2 to TRBJ2-7; 9 positions agree with TRBD2. From germline, CDR1 is SGHTA and CDR2 FQGNSA. This CDR3 spans 15 amino acids. The V gene end was trimmed by 5 bases and the J gene end by 2 bases; junction bases not matched to a gene: 7.

V usage is TRBV28 and J usage is TRBJ2-7; D possibly corresponds to TRBD2 (6 bases). CDR3 length equals 14 residues. Germline V gene data show CDR1 as MDHEN and CDR2 as SYDVKM. Trimming took 3 bases from V and 5 from J, leaving 14 bases between them. The CDR3 protein is CASSFSGVRDEQYF. CDR3 nucleotide sequence: TGTGCCAGCAGTTTTTCGGGAGTAAGGGACGAGCAGTACTTC.

The chain recombines TRBV4-1 with TRBJ2-1; TRBD1 might be the D (5 bases). The V gene's germline CDR1 is MGHRA and CDR2 YSYEKL. This CDR3 is built from 18 residues. Trimming removed 4 bases from V and 4 bases from J, with 23 bases in between. CDR3 region: CASSPGRLPTPFYNEQFF. The CDR3 coding sequence is TGCGCCAGCAGCCCAGGGCGTCTTCCAACCCCCTTTTACAATGAGCAGTTCTTC.

V and J are TRBV7-9 and TRBJ1-6; D is perhaps TRBD1 (5 bases). Trimming took 6 bases from V and 7 from J, leaving 13 bases between them. This CDR3 spans 14 amino acids. Germline V CDR1 and CDR2: SEHNR, FQNEAQ (reference sequence). This CDR3 is CASSREGYNSPLHF. The CDR3 DNA reads TGTGCCAGCAGTCGGGAGGGGTACAATTCACCCCTCCACTTT. Supplemented by reference TRBV7-9 and TRBJ1-6, the full variable domain reads DTGVSQNPRHKITKRGQNVTFRCDPISEHNRLYWYRQTLGQGPEFLTYFQNEAQLEKSRLLSDRFSAERPKGSFSTLEIQRTEQGDSAMYLCASSREGYNSPLHFGNGTRLTVT.

The V gene is TRBV28, the J gene TRBJ1-5; the match to TRBD1 covers 7 bases. The CDR3 loop spans 16 amino acids. V gave up 3 bases and J gave up 7 bases; unmatched junction bases: 12. Germline CDR1 is MDHEN and CDR2 is SYDVKM. The CDR3 loop is CASSFPGQVTEQPQHF. CDR3 DNA sequence: TGTGCCAGCAGTTTTCCCGGACAGGTCACAGAGCAGCCCCAGCATTTT.

This rearrangement joins TRBV4-3 to TRBJ1-1, with D perhaps matching TRBD1 (5 bases). Germline V gene sequence: CDR1 LGHNA, CDR2 YSLEER. The CDR3 has 15 amino acids. Trimming removed 1 base at V and 3 bases at J, with 12 bases between. The CDR3 DNA reads as TGCGCCAGCAGCCAAGTTGGGGGGAGGGACACTGAAGCTTTCTTT. Translation gives CASSQVGGRDTEAFF.

This chain links TRBV29-1 with TRBJ1-2; no firm D call. Trimming cost V 3 bases and J 6 bases, with 5 bases left between them. The germline V gene encodes CDR1 SQVTM and CDR2 ANQGSEA. This CDR3 has 10 residues. The CDR3 here is CSVERDGYTF. The CDR3 DNA is TGCAGCGTTGAGCGAGATGGCTACACCTTC.

The chain carries TRBV9 and TRBJ2-3; D possibly corresponds to TRBD2 (5 bases). V dropped 0 bases and J dropped 6 bases, with 8 bases sitting between them. Per the germline V gene, CDR1 is SGDLS and CDR2 is YYNGEE. This CDR3 is 13 amino acids long. CDR3 amino acids: CASSVAGKDTQYF. As DNA, the CDR3 is TGTGCCAGCAGCGTAGCGGGAAAGGATACGCAGTATTTT.

This chain links TRBV7-9 with TRBJ2-1; D is unclear. Trimming left V 3 bases short and J 7 bases short, with 10 bases between. CDR3 length: 13 residues. The germline gives CDR1 SEHNR, CDR2 FQNEAQ (reference sequence). The CDR3 region has the DNA TGTGCCAGCAGCTTTGATGAGAGAAATGAGCAGTTCTTC. This encodes CASSFDERNEQFF. Supplemented by reference TRBV7-9 and TRBJ2-1, the full variable domain reads DTGVSQNPRHKITKRGQNVTFRCDPISEHNRLYWYRQTLGQGPEFLTYFQNEAQLEKSRLLSDRFSAERPKGSFSTLEIQRTEQGDSAMYLCASSFDERNEQFFGPGTRLTVL.

This rearrangement joins TRBV2 to TRBJ1-2; 10 nucleotides line up with TRBD1. Per the germline V gene, CDR1 is SNHLY and CDR2 is FYNNEI. J was trimmed by 4 bases and V by 6 bases; bases with no gene match: 11. CDR3 length equals 16 residues. CDR3 sequence reads: CASSVDRGLLGYGYTF. The CDR3 nucleotides are TGTGCCAGCAGCGTTGACAGGGGGCTTCTTGGCTATGGCTACACCTTC.

The V call is TRBV4-3, the J call TRBJ1-6; tentative D call: TRBD1 (5 bases). The V end lost 4 bases, the J end lost 5 bases, and 12 bases lay between the germline ends. CDR1 is LGHNA, CDR2 YSLEER, per germline. This CDR3 region has 15 residues. CDR3: CASSPGDWNNSPLHF. The CDR3 DNA is TGCGCCAGCAGCCCCGGGGACTGGAATAATTCACCCCTCCACTTT.